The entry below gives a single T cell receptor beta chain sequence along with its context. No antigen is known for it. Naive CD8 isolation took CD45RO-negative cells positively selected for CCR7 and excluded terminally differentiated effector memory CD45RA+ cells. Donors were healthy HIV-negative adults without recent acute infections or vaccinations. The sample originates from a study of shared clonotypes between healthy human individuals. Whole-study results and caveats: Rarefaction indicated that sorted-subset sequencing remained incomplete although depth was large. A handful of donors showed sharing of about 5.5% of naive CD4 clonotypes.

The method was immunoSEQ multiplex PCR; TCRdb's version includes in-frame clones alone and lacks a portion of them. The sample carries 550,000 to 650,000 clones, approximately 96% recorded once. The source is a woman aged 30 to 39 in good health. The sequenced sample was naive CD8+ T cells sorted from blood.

The CDR3 sequence is CASTSGNTGELFF. CDR3 bases: TGTGCCTCTACTAGCGGGAACACCGGGGAGCTGTTTTTT. The V call is TRBV30, the J call TRBJ2-2; the match to TRBD2 covers 8 bases. The germline V gene has CDR1 GTSNPN and CDR2 SVGIG (reference sequence). This CDR3 comprises 13 residues. With 7 bases clipped from V and 1 base from J, the junction kept 2 bases outside the gene matches. Variable domain in full (rest from reference TRBV30 and TRBJ2-2): SQTIHQWPATLVQPVGSPLSLECTVEGTSNPNLYWYRQAAGRGLQLLFYSVGIGQISSEVPQNLSASRPQDRQFILSSKKLLLSDSGFYLCASTSGNTGELFFGEGSRLTVL.